The clone carrying this TCR beta chain came up many times. The antigen is not known. Profiling of TCR beta VDJ combinations and CDR3 sequences used genomic DNA as template. Using its own MiXCR run on the reads, TCRdb lists one record per CDR3 protein. The table shows 180,000 or so distinct CDR3 sequences, with roughly 63% occurring only once. Patients sequenced had flow cytometry evidence of CD8+CD57+ cell expansion. These data originate in a study of CD8+CD57+ T cells in acquired aplastic anemia. General observations from the study: Some 29 CD8+ CDR3 sequences were shared between patients and controls. Patients and controls were not found to differ significantly in CD8+ Simpson's diversity.

Germline V gene data show CDR1 as KGHDR and CDR2 as SFDVKD. Trimming took 9 bases from V and 3 from J, leaving 20 bases between them. The CDR3 runs 15 residues. This chain links TRBV24-1 with TRBJ2-7, with D perhaps matching TRBD1 or TRBD2 (6 bases each). The clonotype was recovered from a human donor with aplastic anemia. The sequenced sample was sorted CD4+, CD8+, or CD8+CD57+ T cells (not recorded which) from PBMCs. CDR3: CATRGRGRVSYEQYF. The CDR3 bases are TGTGCCACCCGGGGCCGGGGGCGAGTTAGCTACGAGCAGTACTTC.